The 25 T cell receptor beta chains listed next were all sequenced from one sample in a study of naive and memory T cell subsets. Two oligonucleotides, mixed equimolar, formed the beta constant-region primer covering TRBC1 and TRBC2. TCRdb re-derived calls from the UMI-ligation and nested PCR reads in MiXCR, one entry per CDR3 protein. Counted here are 130,000 to 150,000 distinct CDR3 sequences, approximately 17% occurring once; the ten biggest clones make up roughly 0.13%. Input material: naive CD4+ T cells from blood. The receptor source for this set is a human donor in good health.

The chain links TRBV7-2 to TRBJ1-2; no clear D. Germline CDR1 is SGHTA and CDR2 is FQGNSA. CDR3 size: 13 residues. Trimming took off 5 bases at V and 7 bases at J, with 14 bases between the two ends. DNA for the CDR3: TGTGCCAGCAGCCCCGGGCCCGCGGTTGGCTACACCTTC. Its translation: CASSPGPAVGYTF.

J is TRBJ1-3 and V is TRBV5-1; D perhaps matches TRBD1 (5 bases). Germline V gene lookup returns CDR1 SGHRS and CDR2 YFSETQ. The V gene lost 2 bases and the J gene lost 0 bases, with 12 bases spanning the gap. CDR3 length: 16 amino acids. As DNA, the CDR3 is TGCGCCAGCAGCTTAGGGGAGGGCGGCTCTGGAAACACCATATATTTT. Protein: CASSLGEGGSGNTIYF.

The V and J genes are TRBV24-1 and TRBJ2-5, with 8 bases lining up with TRBD1. The CDR3 totals 14 residues. Trimming removed 3 bases from V and 4 bases from J; junction bases left unmatched: 3. CDR1 is KGHDR, CDR2 SFDVKD, per germline. The CDR3 loop is CATSDPGQGETQYF. For the CDR3, the DNA is TGTGCCACCAGTGATCCAGGACAGGGAGAGACCCAGTACTTC.

J is TRBJ1-1 and V is TRBV25-1; D gene unclear. CDR3 size: 11 residues. Germline CDR1 and CDR2: MGHDK and SYGVNS. V shed 6 bases and J shed 7 bases, with 9 bases lying between them. The CDR3 nucleotides are TGTGCCAGCAGGGCCACCTTTGAAGCTTTCTTT. The encoded protein is CASRATFEAFF.

The gene calls are TRBV18 and TRBJ2-3; TRBD2 is a possible D gene (5 bases). Germline CDR1 is KGHSH and CDR2 is LQKENI. The ends were cut back, 0 bases at V and 7 bases at J, with 11 bases in the middle. The CDR3 covers 14 residues. CDR3 nucleotides: TGTGCCAGCTCACCACCGCAGCGGCTGAATACGCAGTATTTT. This gives the protein CASSPPQRLNTQYF.

The chain links TRBV7-9 to TRBJ2-7, with unresolved D. The germline gives CDR1 SEHNR, CDR2 FQNEAQ (reference sequence). The length of the CDR3 is 15 residues. Trimming took off 5 bases at V and 0 bases at J, with 14 bases between the two ends. The DNA for the CDR3 is TGTGCCAGCAGCCCCTGGCAGGCTAGCTCCTACGAGCAGTACTTC. This encodes CASSPWQASSYEQYF.

V and J are TRBV5-1 and TRBJ2-5; possible D gene TRBD1, 5 bases. The germline V and J ends were trimmed by 1 base and 4 bases, with 14 bases remaining between them. Per germline, CDR1 SGHRS and CDR2 YFSETQ. The CDR3 length is 15 residues. CDR3 nucleotides: TGCGCCAGCAGCTTGACGTCCAGGGTAGGAGAGACCCAGTACTTC. Residues: CASSLTSRVGETQYF. Complete variable domain (other parts from reference TRBV5-1 and TRBJ2-5): KAGVTQTPRYLIKTRGQQVTLSCSPISGHRSVSWYQQTPGQGLQFLFEYFSETQRNKGNFPGRFSGRQFSNSRSEMNVSTLELGDSALYLCASSLTSRVGETQYFGPGTRLLVL.

The J gene is TRBJ2-1, the V gene TRBV5-1; unclear D gene. Germline-derived CDR1 and CDR2 are SGHRS and YFSETQ. V gave up 0 bases and J gave up 0 bases, with 7 bases separating them. The CDR3 loop spans 15 amino acids. The CDR3 DNA sequence: TGCGCCAGCAGCTTGGAAGCTAGCTCCTACAATGAGCAGTTCTTC. Translating gives CASSLEASSYNEQFF.

This clonotype was observed a few times. V usage is TRBV2 and J usage is TRBJ2-1; D gene uncertain. The V end lost 4 bases, the J end lost 1 base, and 11 bases lay between the germline ends. The length of the CDR3 is 15 residues. Germline CDR1 reads SNHLY; CDR2 reads FYNNEI. The CDR3 region has the DNA TGTGCCAGCAGTGTACAAGCGAGGTCCTACAATGAGCAGTTCTTC. This encodes CASSVQARSYNEQFF.

The J gene is TRBJ2-3, the V gene TRBV5-1, with D perhaps matching TRBD2 (6 bases). The CDR3 totals 14 residues. CDR1 is SGHRS and CDR2 is YFSETQ in the germline V gene. V lost 0 bases, J lost 6 bases, and 11 bases lay in between. The chain's CDR3 is CASSLGLEGDTQYF. The DNA of the CDR3 is TGCGCCAGCAGCTTGGGACTAGAAGGCGATACGCAGTATTTT.

CDR3 sequence reads: CASSTVQGGDTQYF. CDR3 bases: TGTGCCAGCTCCACGGTACAGGGAGGAGATACGCAGTATTTT. The chain carries TRBV18 and TRBJ2-3, with D perhaps assigned TRBD1 or TRBD2 (6 bases each). The CDR3 contains 14 residues. V gave up 6 bases and J gave up 5 bases, with 15 bases separating them. The germline V gene encodes CDR1 KGHSH and CDR2 LQKENI.

J is TRBJ2-1 and V is TRBV6-2 or TRBV6-3; 8 positions match TRBD2. The CDR3 contains 16 residues. J gave up 4 bases and V 2 bases, and 7 bases lay outside the gene matches. Per the germline V gene, CDR1 is MNHEY and CDR2 is SVGEGT. CDR3 nucleotide sequence: TGTGCCAGCAGTTACCCTCTCCCTAGCGGGTACAATGAGCAGTTCTTC. This sequence encodes CASSYPLPSGYNEQFF.

This clonotype was detected ten times or more. J is TRBJ2-7 and V is TRBV7-2; 13 bases line up with TRBD2. With 0 bases clipped from V and 5 bases from J, the junction kept 7 bases outside the gene matches. The CDR3 consists of 17 residues. Germline V lookup: CDR1 SGHTA, CDR2 FQGNSA. DNA of the CDR3: TGTGCCAGCAGCTTAGCGCCAGGACTAGCGGGAGTCAACGAGCAGTACTTC. It translates to CASSLAPGLAGVNEQYF. The variable domain in full, with the rest retrieved from reference TRBV7-2 and TRBJ2-7, is GAGVSQSPSNKVTEKGKDVELRCDPISGHTALYWYRQSLGQGLEFLIYFQGNSAPDKSGLPSDRFSAERTGGSVSTLTIQRTQQEDSAVYLCASSLAPGLAGVNEQYFGPGTRLTVT.

This clonotype was seen more than once but under ten times. The chain recombines TRBV11-2 with TRBJ2-5, with 9 bases identical to TRBD2. This CDR3 spans 16 amino acids. The germline CDR1 and CDR2 sequences are SGHAT and FQNNGV. J was trimmed by 1 base and V by 1 base; bases with no gene match: 4. CDR3 loop: CASSLGVAGVQETQYF. The CDR3 bases are TGTGCCAGCAGCTTAGGGGTAGCGGGAGTCCAAGAGACCCAGTACTTC.

This clonotype was observed a few times. The gene calls are TRBV6-2 or TRBV6-3 and TRBJ2-7; D is unclear. The V and J ends lost 10 bases and 0 bases respectively, with 10 bases between them. This CDR3 is built from 12 residues. The germline V gene encodes CDR1 MNHEY and CDR2 SVGEGT. The CDR3 DNA reads as TGTGCCATAAGGACGTTCTCCTACGAGCAGTACTTC. Translated: CAIRTFSYEQYF.

The rearrangement links TRBV3-1 to TRBJ1-3, with D maybe TRBD1 (5 bases). CDR3 length: 14 residues. Germline assignment: CDR1 LGHDT and CDR2 YNNKEL (reference sequence). V was trimmed by 4 bases and J by 7 bases, leaving 14 bases between them. The DNA of the CDR3 is TGTGCCAGCAGCCGAGCATACGGGGGGAACACCATATATTTT. It codes for CASSRAYGGNTIYF.

This clonotype showed up just a few times. The V and J genes are TRBV5-1 and TRBJ2-1; 10 nucleotides agree with TRBD2. Germline CDR1 and CDR2: SGHRS and YFSETQ. The V gene end was trimmed by 0 bases and the J gene end by 10 bases; junction bases not matched to a gene: 7. CDR3 size: 15 residues. The CDR3 here is CASSLGLAGDSEQFF. The CDR3 DNA follows: TGCGCCAGCAGCTTGGGGCTAGCGGGAGATTCAGAGCAGTTCTTC. Full variable domain (remainder filled in from reference TRBV5-1 and TRBJ2-1): KAGVTQTPRYLIKTRGQQVTLSCSPISGHRSVSWYQQTPGQGLQFLFEYFSETQRNKGNFPGRFSGRQFSNSRSEMNVSTLELGDSALYLCASSLGLAGDSEQFFGPGTRLTVL.

The V gene is TRBV12-3 or TRBV12-4, the J gene TRBJ2-2; perhaps TRBD1 as D (6 bases). The CDR3 loop spans 14 amino acids. Trimming shortened V by 3 bases and J by 4 bases, and 9 bases separated the two germline ends. CDR3: CASSLVGGTGELFF. The CDR3 DNA is TGTGCCAGCAGTTTGGTAGGGGGCACCGGGGAGCTGTTTTTT.

The V call is TRBV20-1, the J call TRBJ2-3, with a weak D call TRBD2 (7 bases). CDR3 length equals 15 residues. CDR1 and CDR2 from the germline V gene are DFQATT and SNEGSKA (reference sequence). Trimming cost V 5 bases and J 3 bases, with 18 bases left between them. Written as DNA, the CDR3 is TGCAGTGCTCGACTAGGGGGGGGCGGGACAGATACGCAGTATTTT. Encoded protein: CSARLGGGGTDTQYF.

J is TRBJ2-7 and V is TRBV10-1, with 7 nucleotides matching TRBD1. Germline lookup yields CDR1 WNHNN and CDR2 SYGVQD (reference sequence). The CDR3 extends over 13 amino acids. With 0 bases clipped from V and 4 bases from J, the junction kept 0 bases outside the gene matches. CDR3 protein: CASSESTGYEQYF. The DNA of the CDR3 is TGCGCCAGCAGTGAGTCGACAGGGTACGAGCAGTACTTC.

J is TRBJ2-1 and V is TRBV27, with a tentative D call TRBD1 (5 bases). The V end was cut by 1 base, the J end by 12 bases, with 16 bases between. This CDR3 is 14 amino acids long. Germline V gene lookup returns CDR1 MNHEY and CDR2 SMNVEV (reference sequence). CDR3 nucleotide sequence: TGTGCCAGCAGTTTATTGCTAGGAACCCAGGGGCAGTTCTTC. Translation gives CASSLLLGTQGQFF.

This clonotype has only a few counts. The rearrangement uses TRBV20-1 and TRBJ2-5; 7 nucleotides match TRBD2. Germline V gene sequence: CDR1 DFQATT, CDR2 SNEGSKA (reference sequence). The junction had 9 bases not matched to a gene; V was cut back by 2 bases and J by 3 bases. This CDR3 contains 15 residues. DNA for the CDR3: TGCAGTGCTAGAAAACCGGGAGGAATCAAAGAGACCCAGTACTTC. Amino acids: CSARKPGGIKETQYF.

The V and J genes are TRBV5-6 and TRBJ1-5, with 8 bases matching TRBD1. CDR1 SGHDT and CDR2 YYEEEE come from the germline V gene. Germline trimming cut 5 bases from V and 7 bases from J; bases unmatched to any gene: 8. The CDR3 sequence is 14 residues long. CDR3 residues: CASSRTGSLQPQHF. CDR3 DNA sequence: TGTGCCAGCAGTCGGACAGGGTCCCTGCAGCCCCAGCATTTT.

This clonotype was observed many times. The chain has TRBV20-1 and TRBJ2-3; D not resolved. The CDR3 sequence is 11 residues long. The V end was cut by 2 bases, the J end by 4 bases, with 4 bases between. Germline CDR1 DFQATT, CDR2 SNEGSKA (reference sequence). The CDR3 sequence is CSARNPDTQYF. CDR3 DNA: TGCAGTGCTAGAAATCCAGATACGCAGTATTTT.

The J gene is TRBJ1-2, the V gene TRBV5-5, with a weak D call TRBD1 (6 bases). Germline loops: CDR1 SGHKS, CDR2 YYEKEE (reference sequence). The CDR3 contains 15 residues. Deletions cut 1 base from V and 4 bases from J, with 14 bases between. The CDR3 here is CASSLTAGTPYGYTF. The CDR3 nucleotides read TGTGCCAGCAGCTTGACCGCCGGGACACCCTATGGCTACACCTTC.